What follows are 12 T cell receptor beta chains derived from one specimen sequenced in a study of OX40 agonist ivuxolimab in advanced cancers. Assay used: immunoSEQ multiplex PCR; TCRdb lists only in-frame clones, some missing. The table has tens of thousands of clones, 81% seen once. The input for sequencing was CD4+ or CD8+ T cells sorted from blood, taken in a trial of the OX40 agonist ivuxolimab. The receptors were sampled from an adult with an advanced solid tumor such as melanoma, head and neck, liver or kidney cancer.

The rearrangement links TRBV4-3 to TRBJ2-2, with a tentative D call TRBD2 (6 bases). From germline, CDR1 is LGHNA and CDR2 YSLEER. The V end was cut by 0 bases, the J end by 4 bases, with 12 bases between. CDR3 length equals 16 residues. CDR3 residues: CASSQDSGGITGELFF. The CDR3 DNA reads as TGCGCCAGCAGCCAAGATAGCGGAGGGATCACCGGGGAGCTGTTTTTT.

The chain carries TRBV15 and TRBJ1-4, with 9 positions matching TRBD1. Trimming took 5 bases from V and 5 from J; bases not matched to a gene: 3. Germline CDR1 reads LNHNV; CDR2 reads YYDKDF (reference sequence). CDR3 length equals 14 residues. CDR3 sequence reads: CATSHGTGNEKLFF. DNA for the CDR3: TGTGCCACCAGCCACGGGACAGGGAATGAAAAACTGTTTTTT.

The chain employs TRBV28 and TRBJ2-7; D perhaps matches TRBD2 (5 bases). Germline V gene lookup returns CDR1 MDHEN and CDR2 SYDVKM. The germline V and J ends were trimmed by 7 bases and 1 base, with 14 bases remaining between them. The CDR3 length is 14 residues. The DNA for the CDR3 is TGTGCCAGCACCTTCGGACTCGTATCCTACGAGCAGTACTTC. It encodes CASTFGLVSYEQYF.

The gene calls are TRBV7-6 and TRBJ1-5, with 10 bases that match TRBD1. J gave up 6 bases and V 5 bases, and 13 bases lay outside the gene matches. This CDR3 comprises 17 residues. Germline V gives CDR1 SGHVS, CDR2 FNYEAQ. The DNA of the CDR3 is TGTGCCAGCAGCGCGTTTTCAGGGACAGGGGCCAGTCAGCCCCAGCATTTT. It yields the protein CASSAFSGTGASQPQHF.

The rearrangement links TRBV15 to TRBJ2-1, with TRBD2 matching over 8 bases. The ends lost 6 bases at V and 5 bases at J; junction bases unmatched: 6. Germline values: CDR1 LNHNV, CDR2 YYDKDF (reference sequence). The CDR3 sequence is 14 residues long. The CDR3, as DNA: TGTGCCACCAGTATCCCGGGACTAGACAATGAGCAGTTCTTC. Its protein is CATSIPGLDNEQFF.

This rearrangement joins TRBV2 to TRBJ1-2; 8 nucleotides align to TRBD1. The V gene's germline CDR1 is SNHLY and CDR2 FYNNEI. The CDR3 runs to 12 residues. V trimming: 10 bases; J trimming: 7 bases; junction bases outside the gene matches: 8. The CDR3 loop reads CANDRGSAGYTF. As DNA, the CDR3 is TGTGCCAACGACAGGGGCTCGGCTGGCTACACCTTC.

The rearrangement uses TRBV28 and TRBJ1-3, with unresolved D. CDR1 is MDHEN and CDR2 is SYDVKM in the germline V gene. Trimming pared 6 bases from V and 0 bases from J, leaving 9 bases between. The CDR3 extends over 14 amino acids. The CDR3 DNA reads as TGTGCCAGCAGACTCAGCCTCTCTGGAAACACCATATATTTT. This encodes CASRLSLSGNTIYF. The full variable domain, with the rest looked up from reference TRBV28 and TRBJ1-3, is DVKVTQSSRYLVKRTGEKVFLECVQDMDHENMFWYRQDPGLGLRLIYFSYDVKMKEKGDIPEGYSVSREKKERFSLILESASTNQTSMYLCASRLSLSGNTIYFGEGSWLTVV.

The genes are TRBV27 and TRBJ1-2; a possible D gene is TRBD1 (6 bases). The V gene lost 6 bases and the J gene lost 5 bases, with 19 bases spanning the gap. Germline CDR1 and CDR2: MNHEY and SMNVEV (reference sequence). This CDR3 contains 15 residues. In DNA form, the CDR3 reads TGTGCCAGCAGCCAGGACAGCCTGCTAGTGTATGGCTACACCTTC. Translated, it gives CASSQDSLLVYGYTF.

V is TRBV4-1 and J is TRBJ1-1, with TRBD1 as a possible D gene (6 bases). The V end lost 0 bases, the J end lost 7 bases, and 15 bases lay between the germline ends. CDR1 is MGHRA and CDR2 is YSYEKL in the germline V gene. This CDR3 has 15 amino acids. CDR3 sequence: CASSQDGWGLGEAFF. The CDR3 DNA is TGCGCCAGCAGCCAAGATGGGTGGGGGCTCGGTGAAGCTTTCTTT.

The CDR3 DNA sequence: TGTGCCAGCTCCCTAGCGGGGTTCACCGGGGAGCTGTTTTTT. As protein: CASSLAGFTGELFF. The gene calls are TRBV28 and TRBJ2-2; 9 positions match TRBD2. The V gene end was trimmed by 8 bases and the J gene end by 4 bases; junction bases not matched to a gene: 5. This CDR3 comprises 14 residues. CDR1 is MDHEN, CDR2 SYDVKM, per germline.

Here the CDR3 reads CAWSLLTWTEAFF. Written as DNA, the CDR3 is TGTGCCTGGAGTTTACTGACCTGGACTGAAGCTTTCTTT. The V call is TRBV30, the J call TRBJ1-1; D is unclear. V lost 2 bases and J 5 bases, leaving 12 bases between the germline ends. There are 13 residues in the CDR3. Germline V lookup: CDR1 GTSNPN, CDR2 SVGIG (reference sequence).

This clone occurred a few times. The chain couples TRBV18 to TRBJ2-7, with unresolved D. The CDR3 length is 12 residues. Germline V gene sequence: CDR1 KGHSH, CDR2 LQKENI. Trimming shortened V by 2 bases and J by 0 bases, and 2 bases separated the two germline ends. CDR3 loop: CASSPGSYEQYF. In DNA, the CDR3 is TGTGCCAGCTCACCAGGCTCCTACGAGCAGTACTTC.